Listed below are T cell receptor beta chains from one sample, sequenced in a study of blood T cell repertoires in COVID-19. Assay used: immunoSEQ multiplex PCR; TCRdb lists only in-frame clones, some missing. The sample shows approximately 100,000 clones, over 80% of them seen only once. Material for sequencing was peripheral blood. Receptor source: a man between 45 and 60 years old with acute or convalescent COVID-19. Both conserved end residues are part of each CDR3.

v_gene	j_gene	CDR3aa
TRBV19	TRBJ1-5	CASITRMNSNQPQHF
TRBV5-1	TRBJ1-3	CASSLNFRDSSGNTIYF
TRBV19	TRBJ1-5	CASSITRENQPQHF
TRBV5-4	TRBJ2-5	CASSLSGGMETQYF
TRBV12-3/TRBV12-4	TRBJ2-5	CASSLAGSETQYF
TRBV2	TRBJ2-1	CASSRQGNNEQFF
TRBV12-5	TRBJ1-1	CASGSPDWSNTEAFF
TRBV10-3	TRBJ1-4	CAIMSDRGDEKLFF
TRBV7-2	TRBJ1-5	CASSLYRDYNQPQHF
TRBV16	TRBJ1-4	CASSQAGTGNEKLFF
TRBV4-2	TRBJ2-7	CASSQEGTAKYEQYF
TRBV27	TRBJ2-7	CASSLLGDNEQYF
TRBV6-6	TRBJ1-1	CASSEALTWPGAFF
TRBV19	TRBJ2-2	CASSPRLAGNTGELFF
TRBV7-9	TRBJ1-1	CASSLTGDTEAFF
TRBV18	TRBJ2-7	CASSPGRGAQYF
TRBV5-8	TRBJ2-7	CASSADSYEQYF
TRBV4-3	TRBJ1-4	CASSQDPQQFGGKLFF
TRBV6-6	TRBJ1-2	CASSPGTGGDYGYTF
TRBV19	TRBJ2-2	CASSLRDRAGELFF
TRBV27	TRBJ1-6	CASRTQGERSPLHF
TRBV6-2/TRBV6-3	TRBJ2-7	CASGSLDRGQSYEQYF
TRBV19	TRBJ2-3	CATRTSGGSSTDTQYF
TRBV28	TRBJ1-2	CASSLVQGNNYGYTF
TRBV4-3	TRBJ1-4	CASSQDRGAFEKLFF
TRBV6-5	TRBJ2-7	CASSGSYEQYF
TRBV18	TRBJ1-5	CASSLGTGDQPQHF